The text below deals with one T cell receptor beta chain. This record belongs to a study of blood T cell repertoires in COVID-19. At the level of the study: Acute and convalescent COVID-19 samples came from the United States, Italy and Spain. PBMCs, B-cell-depleted T cells, or T cells provided the cDNA or gDNA that made up the material.

How the authors handled the data: Reference gene primer amplification in the assay estimated nucleated cell counts. Sequenced by immunoSEQ multiplex PCR; TCRdb stores in-frame clones only, minus some. The D gene and trimming were derived from the DNA, and the V and J assignments and clone size from that table. The table lists 150,000 or so clones, 80% to 90% of them singletons. Germline CDR1 reads SGHVS; CDR2 reads FNYEAQ. This CDR3 region has 17 residues. The V end lost 5 bases, the J end lost 0 bases, and 16 bases lay between the germline ends. Sequenced: peripheral blood. V usage is TRBV7-6 and J usage is TRBJ2-2, with D possibly being TRBD1 (5 bases). This sequence originates from a woman aged 55-69 years with COVID-19, enrolled during active disease. Here the CDR3 reads CASSPAATVANTGELFF. The CDR3 DNA is TGTGCCAGCAGCCCCGCGGCGACAGTTGCGAACACCGGGGAGCTGTTTTTT.